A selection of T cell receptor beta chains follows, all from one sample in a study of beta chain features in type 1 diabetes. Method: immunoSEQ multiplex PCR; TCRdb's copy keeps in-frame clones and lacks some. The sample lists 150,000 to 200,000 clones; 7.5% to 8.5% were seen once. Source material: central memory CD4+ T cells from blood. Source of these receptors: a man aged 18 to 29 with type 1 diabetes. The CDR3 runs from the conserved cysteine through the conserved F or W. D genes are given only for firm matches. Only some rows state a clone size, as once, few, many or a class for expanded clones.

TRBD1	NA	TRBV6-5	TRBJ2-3	TGTGCCAGCAGTCGCACAGGGGGCGCATCAAATACGCAGTATTTT	CASSRTGGASNTQYF
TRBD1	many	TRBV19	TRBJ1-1	TGTGCCAGTAGTTGGGACAGGGGACCCGCTGAAGCTTTCTTT	CASSWDRGPAEAFF
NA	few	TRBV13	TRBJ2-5	TGTGCCAGCAGCTACCAGCAGGGAGAGACCCAGTACTTC	CASSYQQGETQYF
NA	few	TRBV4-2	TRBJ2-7	TGTGCCAGCAGCCAAGATCTAATCGGCCGACTCCTTTCACTCTCTTGCGAGCAGTACTTC	CASSQDLIGRLLSLSCEQYF
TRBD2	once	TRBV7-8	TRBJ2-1	TGTGCCAGCAGCTATGGGACTAACTACAATGAGCAGTTCTTC	CASSYGTNYNEQFF
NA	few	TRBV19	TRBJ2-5	TGTGCCAGTAGTATGAGCAGGGCAGAGACCCAGTACTTC	CASSMSRAETQYF
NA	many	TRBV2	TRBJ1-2	TGTGCCAGCAGTGGGTCAGGGCTCTATGGCTACACCTTC	CASSGSGLYGYTF
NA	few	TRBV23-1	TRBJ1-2	TGCGCCAGCAGTCAAAGGCTACCAGGGCCTGGCTACACCTTC	CASSQRLPGPGYTF
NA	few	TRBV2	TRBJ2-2	TGTGCCAGCAGTGATACGGGGACTCGGGAGCTGTTTTTT	CASSDTGTRELFF
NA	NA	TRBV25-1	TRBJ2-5	TGTGCCAGCAGGGCGGGGGTTACAGGGAGGGCAGAGACCCAGTACTTC	CASRAGVTGRAETQYF
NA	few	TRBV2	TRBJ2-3	TGTGCCAGCAATCAATTTAAACAGCCCACAGATACGCAGTATTTT	CASNQFKQPTDTQYF
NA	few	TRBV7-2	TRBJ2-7	TGTGCCAGCAGCCCCGGGGGGACACCAGTCAACGAGCAGTACTTC	CASSPGGTPVNEQYF
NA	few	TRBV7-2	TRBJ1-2	TGTGCCAGCAGCTATAGTCCGGAGGGTAGCTATGGCTACACCTTC	CASSYSPEGSYGYTF
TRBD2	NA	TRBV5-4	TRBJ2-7	TGTGCCAGCAGCCTAGCGGGAGTCGGCAACGAGCAGTACTTC	CASSLAGVGNEQYF
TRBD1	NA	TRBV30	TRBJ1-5	TGTGCCTGGAGTACACAGGGGACGGAGCCCCAGCATTTT	CAWSTQGTEPQHF
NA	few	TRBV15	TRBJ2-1	TGTGCCACCAGCAGAGATTTGGGGCCTGAGCAGTTCTTC	CATSRDLGPEQFF
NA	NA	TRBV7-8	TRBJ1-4	TGTGCCAGCAGCTCCGACAGCTTAGGTGAAAAACTGTTTTTT	CASSSDSLGEKLFF
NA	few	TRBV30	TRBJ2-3	TGTGCCTGGAGTGTCTCGTCTTATACGCAGTATTTT	CAWSVSSYTQYF
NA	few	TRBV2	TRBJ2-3	TGTGCCAGCAGCAGGATAGCGGAAACAGATACGCAGTATTTT	CASSRIAETDTQYF
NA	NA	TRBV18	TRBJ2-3	TGTGCCAGCTCACCAAGGGCAGGGGGCACAGATACGCAGTATTTT	CASSPRAGGTDTQYF
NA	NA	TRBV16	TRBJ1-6	TGTGCCAGCAGCCAATCTTCATCACCCCTCCACTTT	CASSQSSSPLHF
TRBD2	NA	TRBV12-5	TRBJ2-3	TGTGCTAGTGGTTCAACGACTAGCGGGTTGAACCAGTATTTT	CASGSTTSGLNQYF